This TCR beta chain comes out of a study of low-dose radiotherapy and immunotherapy resistance in tumors. Study context: Doses delivered to Cohort 2 were 1 Gy per fraction every two weeks, amounting to 13 Gy over 26 weeks.

For amplifying TCRs, the PCR ran for about 22 cycles with Phusion, which was used together with a constant-region primer and the adapter on the V primers. One entry per CDR3 protein results from TCRdb running MiXCR on the reads. This repertoire shows roughly 52,000 distinct CDR3 sequences, roughly 31% found once; its top ten account for roughly 8.2%. Time point denoted: after trial treatment. Treatment of the sample: LDRT plus nivolumab, ipilimumab, low-dose cyclophosphamide and aspirin (RACIN trial). Trimming took 1 base from V and 2 from J, leaving 14 bases between them. This CDR3 comprises 15 residues. Germline V gene data show CDR1 as DFQATT and CDR2 as SNEGSKA (reference sequence).

This receptor was obtained from a male donor with rectosigmoid adenocarcinoma. Sequencing was performed on PBMCs, taken after low-dose radiotherapy plus immunotherapy. V usage is TRBV20-1 and J usage is TRBJ2-5, with a tentative D call TRBD2 (5 bases). CDR3: CSARATRFRQETQYF. The CDR3 coding sequence is TGCAGTGCTAGAGCCACTAGGTTCAGGCAAGAGACCCAGTACTTC.